These 28 T cell receptor beta chains were sequenced from one sample in a study of early stage breast cancer tumors. The assay was immunoSEQ multiplex PCR, and TCRdb's table has in-frame clones only and misses some. Among just over 70,000 clones listed, 70% to 85% were seen once. Sequenced material: blood. These receptors came from a person between 55 and 69 years old with breast cancer.

The chain uses TRBV11-2 and TRBJ2-7; no definite D call. This CDR3 contains 16 residues. Trimming took off 5 bases at V and 0 bases at J, with 17 bases between the two ends. From germline, CDR1 is SGHAT and CDR2 FQNNGV. The chain's CDR3 is CASSRTHEFFSYEQYF. The CDR3 coding sequence is TGTGCCAGCAGCCGAACACACGAATTTTTCTCCTACGAGCAGTACTTC.

The V and J genes are TRBV2 and TRBJ1-1; 7 bases align to TRBD1. V dropped 7 bases and J dropped 7; count of bases not matched to a gene: 9. CDR1 and CDR2 from the germline V gene are SNHLY and FYNNEI. The CDR3 contains 13 residues. In DNA form, the CDR3 reads TGTGCCAGCACCCCACAGGGGATGGGTGAAGCTTTCTTT. As protein: CASTPQGMGEAFF.

V gene TRBV7-3 combines with J gene TRBJ1-4; tentative D call: TRBD1 (5 bases). The CDR3 loop spans 13 amino acids. Trimming took 5 bases from V and 8 from J, leaving 12 bases between them. Germline CDR1 SGHTA, CDR2 FQGTGA. The CDR3 region is CASSIHHREKLFF. CDR3 coding DNA: TGTGCCAGCAGCATACATCACAGGGAAAAACTGTTTTTT.

The CDR3 sequence is CAWSPGQGKTEAFF. DNA of the CDR3: TGTGCCTGGAGTCCGGGACAGGGAAAGACTGAAGCTTTCTTT. V gene TRBV30 combines with J gene TRBJ1-1; 9 bases fit TRBD1. Germline V gives CDR1 GTSNPN, CDR2 SVGIG (reference sequence). The CDR3 covers 14 residues. Trimming cost V 2 bases and J 5 bases; bases outside gene matches: 6.

J is TRBJ2-1 and V is TRBV5-4, with D perhaps TRBD2 (6 bases). V was shortened by 5 bases and J by 6 bases, with 15 bases between the two germline ends. Germline CDR1 reads SGHNT; CDR2 reads YYREEE (reference sequence). There are 14 residues in the CDR3. The CDR3 here is CASSPGTSLNEQFF. The DNA of the CDR3 is TGTGCCAGCAGTCCAGGGACTTCACTCAATGAGCAGTTCTTC.

The rearrangement joins TRBV28 to TRBJ1-5; D uncertain. The V and J ends lost 5 bases and 1 base respectively, with 6 bases between them. Per germline, CDR1 MDHEN and CDR2 SYDVKM. This CDR3 has 13 amino acids. CDR3 coding DNA: TGTGCCAGCAGTCCCGTGAGCAATCAGCCCCAGCATTTT. Amino acid sequence: CASSPVSNQPQHF.

The sample holds a few counts of this clone. V usage is TRBV5-4 and J usage is TRBJ1-5, with D possibly matching TRBD1 (5 bases). The CDR3 is 14 amino acids. V gave up 4 bases and J gave up 5 bases, with 13 bases separating them. Germline CDR1 reads SGHNT; CDR2 reads YYREEE (reference sequence). The CDR3 DNA is TGTGCCAGCAGCCTCGAGGGGCGGGATCAGCCCCAGCATTTT. Amino acid sequence: CASSLEGRDQPQHF.

A single count supports this clone. V and J are TRBV6-1 and TRBJ2-7; the D call may be TRBD1 or TRBD2 (5 bases each). The CDR3 contains 12 residues. CDR1 and CDR2 from the germline V gene are MNHNS and SASEGT. Trimming took off 0 bases at V and 6 bases at J, with 6 bases between the two ends. The DNA of the CDR3 is TGTGCCAGCAGTGAAGCCGGGGCCGAGCAGTACTTC. Translating it yields CASSEAGAEQYF.

The rearrangement joins TRBV19 to TRBJ2-5; no clear D. The CDR3 runs 11 residues. The V gene's germline CDR1 is LNHDA and CDR2 SQIVND (reference sequence). Trimming pared 3 bases from V and 4 bases from J, leaving 3 bases between. The CDR3 region is CASSMAETQYF. CDR3 coding DNA: TGTGCCAGTAGTATGGCAGAGACCCAGTACTTC.

The J gene is TRBJ1-1, the V gene TRBV11-2; the D is unclear. V was clipped by 3 bases and J by 1 base, with 6 bases between them. CDR1 is SGHAT and CDR2 is FQNNGV in the germline V gene. This CDR3 contains 13 residues. This chain's CDR3 is CASSLGENTEAFF. CDR3 bases: TGTGCCAGCAGCTTGGGTGAGAACACTGAAGCTTTCTTT.

The chain has TRBV5-1 and TRBJ2-7; possibly TRBD2 for D (5 bases). CDR3 length: 15 amino acids. CDR1 and CDR2 (germline): SGHRS, YFSETQ. The V end lost 0 bases, the J end lost 3 bases, and 13 bases lay between the germline ends. The CDR3 nucleotides read TGCGCCAGCAGCTTGGGAGAGGGAGCTTACTACGAGCAGTACTTC. Translated, it gives CASSLGEGAYYEQYF.

This clone has only a few counts. The chain joins TRBV18 to TRBJ1-4; D may be TRBD1 (5 bases). This CDR3 comprises 14 residues. V lost 3 bases, J lost 4 bases, and 9 bases lay in between. The germline V gene encodes CDR1 KGHSH and CDR2 LQKENI. This CDR3 is CASSPEQGNEKLFF. As DNA, the CDR3 is TGTGCCAGCTCACCGGAGCAGGGTAATGAAAAACTGTTTTTT. The whole variable domain, remainder taken from reference TRBV18 and TRBJ1-4, is NAGVMQNPRHLVRRRGQEARLRCSPMKGHSHVYWYRQLPEEGLKFMVYLQKENIIDESGMPKERFSAEFPKEGPSILRIQQVVRGDSAAYFCASSPEQGNEKLFFGSGTQLSVL.

This clone was seen a few times. The rearrangement joins TRBV28 to TRBJ1-2; TRBD1 matches at 9 bases. This CDR3 is built from 15 residues. The junction had 10 bases not matched to a gene; V was cut back by 4 bases and J by 7 bases. Germline-derived CDR1 and CDR2 are MDHEN and SYDVKM. CDR3 in amino acids: CASSSSLDRGSGYTF. The CDR3 DNA reads as TGTGCCAGCAGTTCCTCACTGGACAGGGGAAGTGGCTACACCTTC.

The chain couples TRBV18 to TRBJ2-2; no clear D gene. This CDR3 has 15 residues. The germline gives CDR1 KGHSH, CDR2 LQKENI. V lost 8 bases, J lost 0 bases, and 13 bases lay in between. In nucleotides, the CDR3 is TGTGCCAGCCCCCCCAAACTGGCGAACACCGGGGAGCTGTTTTTT. It is translated as CASPPKLANTGELFF.

J is TRBJ1-1 and V is TRBV20-1; 7 bases are a match to TRBD1. Germline V gene data show CDR1 as DFQATT and CDR2 as SNEGSKA (reference sequence). Unmatched junction bases numbered 3, after V lost 8 bases and J lost 3 bases. There are 11 residues in the CDR3. The chain's CDR3 is CSTGTDTEAFF. The CDR3 DNA reads as TGCAGTACGGGGACAGACACTGAAGCTTTCTTT.

The V call is TRBV5-6, the J call TRBJ2-7; D remains unclear. V lost 0 bases to trimming and J lost 5 bases, with 9 bases between them. The CDR3 length is 13 residues. The germline V gene encodes CDR1 SGHDT and CDR2 YYEEEE. CDR3 amino acids: CASSLALRDEQYF. The CDR3 coding sequence is TGTGCCAGCAGCTTGGCGCTCCGGGACGAGCAGTACTTC.

This rearrangement joins TRBV27 to TRBJ2-3; TRBD2 aligns across 9 bases. V trimming: 4 bases; J trimming: 5 bases; junction bases outside the gene matches: 7. There are 15 residues in the CDR3. The V gene's germline CDR1 is MNHEY and CDR2 SMNVEV (reference sequence). As DNA, the CDR3 is TGTGCCAGCAGTTCGGGATTAGCGGGAGTAGATACGCAGTATTTT. Translation gives CASSSGLAGVDTQYF.

This clone was picked up a small number of times. V and J are TRBV4-3 and TRBJ2-2; D not certain. The V end lost 3 bases, the J end lost 8 bases, and 13 bases lay between the germline ends. This CDR3 region has 14 residues. Per the germline V gene, CDR1 is LGHNA and CDR2 is YSLEER. The CDR3 DNA reads as TGCGCCAGCAGCCAGGAACAGTCGTTTGGGGAGCTGTTTTTT. Protein product: CASSQEQSFGELFF.

The V and J genes are TRBV5-4 and TRBJ1-4, with D hard to call. Germline V gene lookup returns CDR1 SGHNT and CDR2 YYREEE (reference sequence). Trimming took 1 base from V and 5 from J, leaving 12 bases between them. The CDR3 spans 15 residues. The CDR3 sequence is CASSLYLAENEKLFF. For the CDR3, the DNA is TGTGCCAGCAGCTTGTATTTGGCAGAGAATGAAAAACTGTTTTTT.

This clone has more than one count but fewer than ten. The V call is TRBV2, the J call TRBJ2-4; D is uncertain. V dropped 7 bases and J dropped 4 bases, with 14 bases sitting between them. Germline V CDR1 and CDR2: SNHLY, FYNNEI. This CDR3 contains 14 residues. The CDR3 sequence: CASTTGPTKNIQYF. As DNA, the CDR3 is TGTGCCAGCACGACCGGGCCGACAAAAAACATTCAGTACTTC.

This clone was seen a single time. This chain joins TRBV27 and TRBJ2-6; a weak D match, TRBD2 (6 bases). Deletions cut 5 bases from V and 0 bases from J, with 20 bases between. The CDR3 consists of 19 residues. Germline CDR1 reads MNHEY; CDR2 reads SMNVEV (reference sequence). This chain's CDR3 is CASSAYVGLGGSGANVLTF. The CDR3 DNA reads TGTGCCAGCAGTGCCTATGTCGGCTTGGGGGGCTCTGGGGCCAACGTCCTGACTTTC.

This clone was seen a single time. The genes are TRBV4-1 and TRBJ2-1; the match to TRBD1 covers 9 bases. The CDR3 runs 20 residues. V dropped 0 bases and J dropped 0; count of bases not matched to a gene: 12. Per germline, CDR1 MGHRA and CDR2 YSYEKL. CDR3 DNA sequence: TGCGCCAGCAGCCAAGACCTTCGGGACAGGGTGTCCCGCTCCTACAATGAGCAGTTCTTC. Amino acid sequence: CASSQDLRDRVSRSYNEQFF.

This clone was detected a few times. V gene TRBV19 combines with J gene TRBJ1-5; D remains unclear. The CDR3 has 16 amino acids. Trimming took 4 bases from V and 1 from J, leaving 14 bases between them. The germline CDR1 and CDR2 sequences are LNHDA and SQIVND (reference sequence). CDR3 nucleotides: TGTGCCAGTAGTACCTCAGGACCGACGAGCAATCAGCCCCAGCATTTT. Its translation is CASSTSGPTSNQPQHF.

This clone was recorded a few times. The V call is TRBV9, the J call TRBJ1-2; TRBD1 matches 7 bases. J was trimmed by 2 bases and V by 0 bases; bases with no gene match: 1. The CDR3 loop spans 14 amino acids. The V gene's germline CDR1 is SGDLS and CDR2 YYNGEE. CDR3 region: CASSVAGQNYGYTF. The CDR3 coding sequence is TGTGCCAGCAGCGTAGCGGGACAGAACTATGGCTACACCTTC. The full variable domain, rest sourced from reference TRBV9 and TRBJ1-2, is DSGVTQTPKHLITATGQRVTLRCSPRSGDLSVYWYQQSLDQGLQFLIQYYNGEERAKGNILERFSAQQFPDLHSELNLSSLELGDSALYFCASSVAGQNYGYTFGSGTRLTVV.

V and J are TRBV7-2 and TRBJ2-7; a possible D gene is TRBD2 (5 bases). Trimming stripped 0 bases from V and 3 bases from J, with 15 bases between. Germline V gives CDR1 SGHTA, CDR2 FQGNSA. CDR3 length equals 16 residues. For the CDR3, the DNA is TGTGCCAGCAGCTTAGCTCGGGGAAGCGGTTACTACGAGCAGTACTTC. Protein: CASSLARGSGYYEQYF.

Only a few counts were recorded for this clone. This chain uses TRBV6-4 with TRBJ2-2; the D is unclear. CDR3 length: 14 amino acids. Germline values: CDR1 MRHNA, CDR2 SNTAGT. Trimming left V 0 bases short and J 6 bases short, with 8 bases between. CDR3 amino acids: CASSDSRSSGELFF. CDR3 in DNA: TGTGCCAGCAGTGACTCGAGATCCTCCGGGGAGCTGTTTTTT.

The chain is built from TRBV14 and TRBJ2-5; D is unclear. V was cut by 3 bases and J by 6 bases, with 11 bases left in between. The germline gives CDR1 SGHDN, CDR2 FVKESK. This CDR3 is 13 amino acids long. CDR3 DNA: TGTGCCAGCAGCCATGGTGCCTACAAGACCCAGTACTTC. It is translated as CASSHGAYKTQYF.

This chain uses TRBV7-2 with TRBJ1-1; TRBD1 is a possible D gene (5 bases). Germline CDR1 and CDR2: SGHTA and FQGNSA. The CDR3 has 15 residues. Between the trimmed V and J ends, which lost 0 bases and 2 bases, there was a span of 10 bases. The CDR3 DNA reads as TGTGCCAGCAGCTTAGCCCATGGGGGAAACACTGAAGCTTTCTTT. Encoded protein: CASSLAHGGNTEAFF.